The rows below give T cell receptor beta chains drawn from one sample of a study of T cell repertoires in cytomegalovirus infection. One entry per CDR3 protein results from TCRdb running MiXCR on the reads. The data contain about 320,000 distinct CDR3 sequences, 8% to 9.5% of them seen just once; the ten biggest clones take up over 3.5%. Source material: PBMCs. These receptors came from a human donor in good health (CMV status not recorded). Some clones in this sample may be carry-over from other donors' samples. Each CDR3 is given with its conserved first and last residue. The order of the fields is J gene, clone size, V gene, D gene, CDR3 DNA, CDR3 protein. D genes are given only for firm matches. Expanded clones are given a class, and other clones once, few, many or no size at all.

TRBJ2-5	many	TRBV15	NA	TGTGCCACCAGCAGGAGGGACGGAGGGGAAGAGACCCAGTACTTC	CATSRRDGGEETQYF
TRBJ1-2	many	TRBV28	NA	TGTGCCAGCAGCGGCGCGGGGCGGGTCTATGGCTACACCTTC	CASSGAGRVYGYTF
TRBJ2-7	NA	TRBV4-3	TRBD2	TGCGCCAGCAGCCAACATACTAGCGGGATCTACGAGCAGTACTTC	CASSQHTSGIYEQYF
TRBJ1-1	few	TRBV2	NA	TGTGCCAGCAGTCCGTGGAACAGGCGGACTGAAGCTTTCTTT	CASSPWNRRTEAFF
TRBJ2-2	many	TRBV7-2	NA	TGTGCCAGCAGCCCTTTTTTCGTGGACGGGGAGCTGTTTTTT	CASSPFFVDGELFF
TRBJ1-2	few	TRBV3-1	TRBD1	TGTGCCAGCAGCCAACCGACAGGGGTCGGCTACACCTTC	CASSQPTGVGYTF
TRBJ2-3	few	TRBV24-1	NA	TGTGCCACCAGTGATACAGACACAGATACGCAGTATTTT	CATSDTDTDTQYF
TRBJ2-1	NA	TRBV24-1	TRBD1	TGTGCCACCAGTGAACCGGGACAGGGGAACAATGAGCAGTTCTTC	CATSEPGQGNNEQFF
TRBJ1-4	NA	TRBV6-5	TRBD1	TGTGCCAGCAGCCGGACAGGGGCGACAACTAATGAAAAACTGTTTTTT	CASSRTGATTNEKLFF
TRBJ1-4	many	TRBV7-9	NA	TGTGCCAGCAGCTTAAGGCTCGTTAATGAAAAACTGTTTTTT	CASSLRLVNEKLFF
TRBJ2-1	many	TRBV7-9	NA	TGTGCCAGCAGCTTATCCGCGAGTAGTTATGATGAGCAGTTCTTC	CASSLSASSYDEQFF
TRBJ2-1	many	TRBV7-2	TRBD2	TGTGCCAGCAGCTTTACTAGCGGGGGGTACAATGAGCAGTTCTTC	CASSFTSGGYNEQFF
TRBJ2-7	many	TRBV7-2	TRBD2	TGTGCCAGCAGCTATAGCGGGGGGTCATACGAGCAGTACTTC	CASSYSGGSYEQYF
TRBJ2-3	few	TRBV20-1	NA	TGCAGTGCTAGAAACAACAGGGCGGAGGGGGCAGATACGCAGTATTTT	CSARNNRAEGADTQYF
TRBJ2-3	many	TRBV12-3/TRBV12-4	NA	TGTGCCAGCAGCCTACGGGAGACAGATACGCAGTATTTT	CASSLRETDTQYF
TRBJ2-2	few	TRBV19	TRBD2	TGTGCCAGTAGTACTAGCGGGGGACTGAACACCGGGGAGCTGTTTTTT	CASSTSGGLNTGELFF
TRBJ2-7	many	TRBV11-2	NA	TGTGCCAGCAGCTGGCCGGGTGGCCCCGGCTCCTACGAGCAGTACTTC	CASSWPGGPGSYEQYF
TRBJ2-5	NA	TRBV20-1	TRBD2	TGCAGTGCTTTGCTAGCGGGGAGGCAAGAGACCCAGTACTTC	CSALLAGRQETQYF
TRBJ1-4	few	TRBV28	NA	TGTGCCAGCAGTCCCCTGGGGTTTGAACTGTTTTTT	CASSPLGFELFF
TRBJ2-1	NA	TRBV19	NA	TGTGCCAGTAGTATAGAAAAACAGGGTCCCTACAATGAGCAGTTCTTC	CASSIEKQGPYNEQFF
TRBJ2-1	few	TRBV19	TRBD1	TGTGCCAGTAGTCCCCCGGGACAGGGCCGCTCCTACAATGAGCAGTTCTTC	CASSPPGQGRSYNEQFF
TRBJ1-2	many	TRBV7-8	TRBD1	TGTGCCAGCAGCTTAAGTCCGACAGGGAATGGCTACACCTTC	CASSLSPTGNGYTF
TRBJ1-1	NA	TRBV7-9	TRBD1	TGTGCCAGCAGCCCCAGGACAGGCAAAGAGAACACTGAAGCTTTCTTT	CASSPRTGKENTEAFF
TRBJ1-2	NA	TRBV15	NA	TGTGCCACCAGCCCAGGAGCCCATAGTAACTATGGCTACACCTTC	CATSPGAHSNYGYTF
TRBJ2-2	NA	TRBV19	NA	TGTGCCAGTAGTATCCAACCCAGGGGTGGGTCCGGGGAGCTGTTTTTT	CASSIQPRGGSGELFF
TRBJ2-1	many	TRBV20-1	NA	TGCAGTGCTAGTCGGGGCGGCGAATCCTACAATGAGCAGTTCTTC	CSASRGGESYNEQFF
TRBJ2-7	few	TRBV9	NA	TGTGCCAGCAGCCCCCCCCCCGAGTCCCCAGAAATTAGCTCCTACGAGCAGTACTTC	CASSPPPESPEISSYEQYF
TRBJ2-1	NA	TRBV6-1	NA	TGTGCCAAACGGGGGAAGCATGAGCAGTTCTTC	CAKRGKHEQFF
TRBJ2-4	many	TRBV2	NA	TGTGCCAGCATGATAGGACTAGCCAAAAACATTCAGTACTTC	CASMIGLAKNIQYF
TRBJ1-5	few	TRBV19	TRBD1	TGTGTCAGTACTGGGACAGGCAATCAGCCCCAGCATTTT	CVSTGTGNQPQHF
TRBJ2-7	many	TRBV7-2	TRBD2	TGTGCCAGCAGCTTCGGACTAGCGGGGACCTACGAGCAGTACTTC	CASSFGLAGTYEQYF
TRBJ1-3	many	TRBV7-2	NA	TGTGCCAGCAGCTTAAGAGTTTTTCAGGCGAGCTCTGGAAACACCATATATTTT	CASSLRVFQASSGNTIYF
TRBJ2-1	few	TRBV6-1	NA	TGTGCCAGCCTCTCAAGTTCCGCGGGCGATGAGCAGTTCTTC	CASLSSSAGDEQFF
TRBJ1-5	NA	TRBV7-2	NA	TGTGCCAGCAGCTTTGGAGGGCGCGATCAGCCCCAGCATTTT	CASSFGGRDQPQHF
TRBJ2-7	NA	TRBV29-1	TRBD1	TGCAGCGTTGGCAAGGGGACAGCCTACGAGCAGTACTTC	CSVGKGTAYEQYF
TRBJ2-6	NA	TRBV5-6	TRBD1	TGTGCCAGCAGCATCAGGGGGCGCGAGTCTGGGGCCAACGTCCTGACTTTC	CASSIRGRESGANVLTF
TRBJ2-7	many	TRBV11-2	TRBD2	TGTGCCAGCAGCTTAGACGAGCGGGGGACCTTCGGGGAGCAGTACTTC	CASSLDERGTFGEQYF
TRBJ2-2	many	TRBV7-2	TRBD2	TGTGCCAGCAGCAGGACTAGCGGGAGGCCCAACACCGGGGAGCTGTTTTTT	CASSRTSGRPNTGELFF
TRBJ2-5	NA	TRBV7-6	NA	TGTGCCAGCAGCCGAACCCTGGAGCAAGAGACCCAGTACTTC	CASSRTLEQETQYF
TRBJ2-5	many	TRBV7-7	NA	TGTGCCAGCACCCCAACCCCAACAATAGAGACCCAGTACTTC	CASTPTPTIETQYF
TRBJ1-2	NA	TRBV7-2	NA	TGTGCCAGCACCCCGGGGGGGGTCTATGGCTACACCTTC	CASTPGGVYGYTF
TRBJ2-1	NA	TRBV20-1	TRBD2	TGCAGTGCGGGCGCCGGGACTAAAAACAATGAGCAGTTCTTC	CSAGAGTKNNEQFF
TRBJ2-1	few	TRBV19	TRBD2	TGTGCCAGTAGTATAGGTGCCGGGACTAGCGGTTACAATGAGCAGTTCTTC	CASSIGAGTSGYNEQFF
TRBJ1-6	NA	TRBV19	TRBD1	TGTGCCAGTAGTATGACAGGGAATTCACCCCTCCACTTT	CASSMTGNSPLHF
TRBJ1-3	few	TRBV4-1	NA	TGTGCCAGCAGCCGAAACCGGGCTAGGGACACCATATATTTT	CASSRNRARDTIYF
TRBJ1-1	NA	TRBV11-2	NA	TGTGCCAGCAGCCCCCGACAGGAAGCTTTCTTT	CASSPRQEAFF